Each of the 22 T cell receptor beta chains below was sequenced from the same sample in a study of OX40 agonist ivuxolimab in advanced cancers. Repertoires were generated with immunoSEQ multiplex PCR, while TCRdb's copy carries only in-frame clones and drops some. The sample yields 69,000 or so clones, less than 85% seen once. Sequences were derived from CD4+ or CD8+ T cells sorted from blood, sampled in a trial of the OX40 agonist ivuxolimab. The receptors stem from an adult with an advanced solid tumor such as melanoma, head and neck, liver or kidney cancer.

The chain links TRBV2 to TRBJ1-5; D unclear. Germline V lookup: CDR1 SNHLY, CDR2 FYNNEI. V lost 1 base and J 0 bases, leaving 13 bases between the germline ends. The CDR3 runs 17 residues. CDR3: CASSEGRGTLSNQPQHF. The CDR3 coding sequence is TGTGCCAGCAGTGAAGGTCGAGGTACCCTTAGCAATCAGCCCCAGCATTTT.

The CDR3 nucleotides are TGTGCCAGCAGCTTGGGGGTAGCGGGATCGGGCGAGCAGTACTTC. The encoded protein is CASSLGVAGSGEQYF. The chain joins TRBV5-5 to TRBJ2-7, with 8 bases matching TRBD2. Trimming removed 0 bases from V and 6 bases from J; junction bases left unmatched: 8. Germline values: CDR1 SGHKS, CDR2 YYEKEE (reference sequence). CDR3 length equals 15 residues.

This clone is medium-sized (0.01 to 0.1%). The chain uses TRBV5-4 and TRBJ2-1, with 8 bases fitting TRBD2. The germline V gene encodes CDR1 SGHNT and CDR2 YYREEE (reference sequence). The CDR3 has 15 amino acids. The V segment lost 0 bases and the J segment 5 bases; nucleotides outside the gene matches: 4. The CDR3, as DNA: TGTGCCAGCAGCTTGGACCAGCGGGGGAACAATGAGCAGTTCTTC. It translates to CASSLDQRGNNEQFF.

This clone was detected many times. The chain recombines TRBV2 with TRBJ2-7; D is ambiguous. The CDR3 is 13 residues long. Germline V gene sequence: CDR1 SNHLY, CDR2 FYNNEI. The V and J ends lost 8 bases and 6 bases respectively, with 17 bases between them. The CDR3 region is CASGPPALREQYF. The CDR3 nucleotides read TGTGCCAGCGGACCCCCAGCTTTACGCGAGCAGTACTTC.

The V gene is TRBV18, the J gene TRBJ1-2; D not certain. Germline CDR1 KGHSH, CDR2 LQKENI. Trimming removed 3 bases from V and 6 bases from J, with 5 bases in between. This CDR3 is 11 amino acids long. This CDR3 is CASSPGDGYTF. The CDR3 coding sequence is TGTGCCAGCTCACCCGGGGATGGCTACACCTTC.

The chain links TRBV14 to TRBJ2-1; 12 positions agree with TRBD2. Germline CDR1 reads SGHDN; CDR2 reads FVKESK. Trimming at V came to 4 bases and at J to 0 bases, leaving 13 bases not matched to a gene. The CDR3 spans 20 residues. CDR3 nucleotides: TGTGCCAGCAGCCCCCGCTCCGGACTAGCGGGGTGGAGCTCCTACAATGAGCAGTTCTTC. Translated, it gives CASSPRSGLAGWSSYNEQFF.

This chain uses TRBV2 with TRBJ1-1; D perhaps matches TRBD1 (6 bases). The CDR3 covers 13 residues. Trimming stripped 6 bases from V and 5 bases from J, with 13 bases between. Germline V CDR1 and CDR2: SNHLY, FYNNEI. The CDR3: CASSTQGSTEAFF. The CDR3 bases are TGTGCCAGCAGCACCCAGGGGAGTACTGAAGCTTTCTTT.

The V call is TRBV6-6, the J call TRBJ1-3; D unresolved. Looked up from germline, CDR1 is MNHNY and CDR2 is SVGAGI (reference sequence). The V gene lost 7 bases and the J gene lost 0 bases, with 13 bases spanning the gap. The length of the CDR3 is 15 residues. CDR3 sequence reads: CASMDGFFSGNTIYF. The CDR3 nucleotides read TGTGCCAGCATGGACGGATTCTTCTCTGGAAACACCATATATTTT.

The chain combines TRBV28 with TRBJ2-5; 10 bases are shared with TRBD1. From germline, CDR1 is MDHEN and CDR2 SYDVKM. Trimming removed 6 bases from V and 4 bases from J; junction bases left unmatched: 8. CDR3 length: 15 residues. The DNA for the CDR3 is TGTGCCAGCAGCACGAGACAGGGGGCAGGAGAGACCCAGTACTTC. Its translation is CASSTRQGAGETQYF.

V gene TRBV18 combines with J gene TRBJ2-7; 8 bases are shared with TRBD1. V dropped 6 bases and J dropped 6; count of bases not matched to a gene: 19. This CDR3 region has 17 residues. From germline, CDR1 is KGHSH and CDR2 LQKENI. CDR3 protein: CASSREDRVFLVREQYF. Here the CDR3 DNA reads TGTGCCAGCTCGCGAGAGGACAGGGTTTTTCTGGTCCGCGAGCAGTACTTC.

The genes are TRBV15 and TRBJ2-3; D remains unclear. Trimming cost V 0 bases and J 6 bases, with 10 bases left between them. The germline CDR1 and CDR2 sequences are LNHNV and YYDKDF (reference sequence). The CDR3 loop spans 14 amino acids. The DNA of the CDR3 is TGTGCCACCAGCAGAGAGGCCCGGGCGGATACGCAGTATTTT. Translation: CATSREARADTQYF. The full variable domain, completed using reference TRBV15 and TRBJ2-3, is DAMVIQNPRYQVTQFGKPVTLSCSQTLNHNVMYWYQQKSSQAPKLLFHYYDKDFNNEADTPDNFQSRRPNTSFCFLDIRSPGLGDTAMYLCATSREARADTQYFGPGTRLTVL.

The chain joins TRBV6-6 to TRBJ2-7; 7 nucleotides agree with TRBD1. CDR1 MNHNY and CDR2 SVGAGI come from the germline V gene (reference sequence). The V and J ends lost 2 bases and 0 bases, in that order; junction bases with no gene match: 4. There are 15 residues in the CDR3. For the CDR3, the DNA is TGTGCCAGCAGTTACCGGGACAGCAGCTCCTACGAGCAGTACTTC. This encodes CASSYRDSSSYEQYF.

The rearrangement links TRBV4-2 to TRBJ2-1, with unresolved D. V lost 1 base and J 6 bases, leaving 13 bases between the germline ends. CDR1 is LGHNA, CDR2 YNFKEQ, per germline. The CDR3 spans 15 residues. The CDR3 loop is CASSQVGPTSNEQFF. CDR3 DNA sequence: TGTGCCAGCAGCCAAGTAGGGCCCACCAGCAATGAGCAGTTCTTC.

The rearrangement uses TRBV11-3 and TRBJ1-6; 12 nucleotides align to TRBD1. This CDR3 comprises 16 residues. The germline CDR1 and CDR2 sequences are SGHNT and YENEEA. Trimming at V came to 2 bases and at J to 10 bases, leaving 6 bases not matched to a gene. CDR3 in amino acids: CASSLLWDRGQSPLHF. DNA for the CDR3: TGTGCCAGCAGCTTATTGTGGGACAGGGGGCAGTCACCCCTCCACTTT.

The chain is built from TRBV15 and TRBJ2-1; 12 nucleotides match TRBD2. The CDR3 extends over 17 amino acids. With V trimmed by 0 bases and J by 2 bases, 2 bases remained unmatched. The germline CDR1 and CDR2 sequences are LNHNV and YYDKDF (reference sequence). The CDR3 spells CATSREPSGGAYNEQFF. The CDR3 coding sequence is TGTGCCACCAGCAGAGAACCTAGCGGGGGGGCCTACAATGAGCAGTTCTTC.

This chain joins TRBV5-1 and TRBJ1-1; 8 bases fit TRBD1. Looked up from germline, CDR1 is SGHRS and CDR2 is YFSETQ. J lost 3 bases, V lost 5 bases, and 12 bases had no gene match. This CDR3 region has 16 residues. The CDR3: CASRRQGHQGDTEAFF. The CDR3 DNA is TGCGCCAGCAGAAGACAGGGGCACCAGGGGGACACTGAAGCTTTCTTT.

This clone was detected only once. This chain joins TRBV6-5 and TRBJ1-2; D gene ambiguous. The CDR3 consists of 14 residues. CDR1 MNHEY and CDR2 SVGAGI come from the germline V gene. Trimming shortened V by 5 bases and J by 0 bases, and 10 bases separated the two germline ends. The CDR3 loop is CASSPGFSNYGYTF. The DNA for the CDR3 is TGTGCCAGCAGTCCAGGCTTTTCTAACTATGGCTACACCTTC.

The table lists this clone with a few counts. This chain links TRBV11-3 with TRBJ2-3, with 10 nucleotides matching TRBD2. J was trimmed by 4 bases and V by 2 bases; bases with no gene match: 6. CDR1 and CDR2 from the germline V gene are SGHNT and YENEEA. The CDR3 is 16 residues long. The CDR3 region has the DNA TGTGCCAGCAGCTTACTCCTAGCGGGAGCGGCAGATACGCAGTATTTT. Translated, it gives CASSLLLAGAADTQYF.

This clone has a single count. The chain links TRBV7-9 to TRBJ2-7; 9 bases match TRBD1. The V and J ends lost 4 bases and 3 bases, in that order; junction bases with no gene match: 7. This CDR3 region has 15 residues. CDR1 is SEHNR, CDR2 FQNEAQ, per germline (reference sequence). CDR3 bases: TGTGCCAGCAGCTCGCCAGGGACAGGGAGCTACGAGCAGTACTTC. It encodes CASSSPGTGSYEQYF.

Here the CDR3 reads CASSGGGEQYF. As DNA, the CDR3 is TGTGCCAGCAGTGGAGGGGGTGAGCAGTACTTC. The genes are TRBV2 and TRBJ2-7; TRBD1 is a possible D gene (6 bases). The CDR3 is 11 amino acids. Germline V gene lookup returns CDR1 SNHLY and CDR2 FYNNEI. Trimming took 4 bases from V and 7 from J, leaving 8 bases between them.

The chain couples TRBV7-8 to TRBJ2-2; no clear D. The CDR3 runs to 13 residues. The V gene's germline CDR1 is SGHVS and CDR2 FQNEAQ. V lost 1 base and J lost 9, with 9 bases in between. Here the CDR3 reads CASSLEVARELFF. CDR3 nucleotides: TGTGCCAGCAGCTTAGAAGTGGCGAGGGAGCTGTTTTTT.

This chain links TRBV12-5 with TRBJ2-7, with 8 bases identical to TRBD1. The V segment lost 5 bases and the J segment 5 bases; nucleotides outside the gene matches: 11. Germline V gives CDR1 LGHNT, CDR2 FRNRAP. CDR3 length: 15 amino acids. Here the CDR3 reads CASGPPSQGANEQYF. The DNA of the CDR3 is TGTGCTAGTGGTCCCCCTTCGCAGGGGGCGAACGAGCAGTACTTC.